The present TCR beta chain was sequenced within a study of cytomegalovirus exposure and HLA in healthy donors. Both 60 Vbeta primers and 13 Jbeta primers went into the PCR. TCRdb keeps only in-frame clones here, not all; method: immunoSEQ multiplex PCR. The sample lists under 130,000 clones; approximately 12% were seen once. J lost 3 bases, V lost 2 bases, and 5 bases had no gene match. Germline values: CDR1 MNHEY, CDR2 SMNVEV (reference sequence). CDR3 length: 15 residues. The V gene is TRBV27, the J gene TRBJ1-1, with TRBD1 matching over 8 bases. Input material: PBMCs. The sequence was obtained from a man aged 35-49 years in good health and CMV-seropositive. The chain's CDR3 is CASSLAGGGYTEAFF. CDR3 DNA: TGTGCCAGCAGTTTAGCAGGGGGCGGATACACTGAAGCTTTCTTT.